This note documents a single T cell receptor (beta chain) sequence. The antigen remains undetermined. The PCR employed 60 Vbeta primers together with 13 Jbeta primers. Sequenced by immunoSEQ multiplex PCR; TCRdb stores in-frame clones only, minus some. The sample contains roughly 100,000 clones, 75% of which appear only once. This sample is part of a study of cytomegalovirus exposure and HLA in healthy donors. Study-level background: When over 300 donors were genotyped, 81% of them were found to fall in the Caucasian-associated ancestry cluster. Findings and caveats of the study: In a later analysis, most CMV-associated TCR beta chains appeared HLA-restricted.

CDR1 is SGHDT and CDR2 is YYEEEE in the germline V gene. The CDR3 covers 11 residues. Trimming removed 2 bases at V and 8 bases at J, with 7 bases between. This receptor was taken from a middle-aged man in good health and CMV-seronegative. Source material: PBMCs. The V gene is TRBV5-6, the J gene TRBJ1-2; a weak D match, TRBD1 (5 bases). CDR3 in amino acids: CASSFAGGYTF. CDR3 coding DNA: TGTGCCAGCAGCTTTGCAGGGGGCTACACCTTC.